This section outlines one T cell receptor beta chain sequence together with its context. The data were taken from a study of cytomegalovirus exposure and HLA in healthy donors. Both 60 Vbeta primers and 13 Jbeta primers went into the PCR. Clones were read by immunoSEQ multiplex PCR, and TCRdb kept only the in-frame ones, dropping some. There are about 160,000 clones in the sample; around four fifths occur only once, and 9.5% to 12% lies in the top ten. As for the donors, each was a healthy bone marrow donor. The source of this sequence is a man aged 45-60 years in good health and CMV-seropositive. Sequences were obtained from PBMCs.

The CDR3: CATSRGQTYSYNEQFF. CDR3 coding DNA: TGTGCCACCAGCAGGGGACAAACATACTCCTACAATGAGCAGTTCTTC. The chain links TRBV15 to TRBJ2-1; D possibly corresponds to TRBD1 (6 bases). Trimming stripped 3 bases from V and 0 bases from J, with 12 bases between. CDR3 size: 16 residues. Germline V CDR1 and CDR2: LNHNV, YYDKDF (reference sequence).